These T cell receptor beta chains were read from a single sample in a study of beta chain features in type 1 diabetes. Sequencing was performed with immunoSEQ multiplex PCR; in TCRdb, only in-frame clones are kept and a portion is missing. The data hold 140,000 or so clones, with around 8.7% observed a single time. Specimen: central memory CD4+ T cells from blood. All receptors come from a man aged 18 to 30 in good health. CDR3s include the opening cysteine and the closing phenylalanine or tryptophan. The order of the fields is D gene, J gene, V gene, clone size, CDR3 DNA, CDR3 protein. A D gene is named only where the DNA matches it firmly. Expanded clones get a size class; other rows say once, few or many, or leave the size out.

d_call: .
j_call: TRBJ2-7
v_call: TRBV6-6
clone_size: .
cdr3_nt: TGTGCCAGCAACCTACAGGGCAACACCTACGAGCAGTACTTC
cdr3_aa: CASNLQGNTYEQYF

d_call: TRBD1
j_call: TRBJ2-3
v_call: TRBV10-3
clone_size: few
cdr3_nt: TGTGCCATCAGTAACAGGGGCGACACAGATACGCAGTATTTT
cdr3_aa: CAISNRGDTDTQYF

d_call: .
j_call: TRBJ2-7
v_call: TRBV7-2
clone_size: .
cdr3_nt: TGTGCCAGCAGCTTAGATTTGTCCCGCGAGCAGTACTTC
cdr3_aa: CASSLDLSREQYF

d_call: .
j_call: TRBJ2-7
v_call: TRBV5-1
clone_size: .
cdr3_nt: TGCGCCAGCACCTCCGGGACATCCTCTTACGAGCAGTACTTC
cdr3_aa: CASTSGTSSYEQYF

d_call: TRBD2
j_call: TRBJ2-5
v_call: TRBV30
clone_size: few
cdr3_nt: TGTGCCGGGCGGGGGGGCAGTAAGGAGACCCAGTACTTC
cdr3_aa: CAGRGGSKETQYF

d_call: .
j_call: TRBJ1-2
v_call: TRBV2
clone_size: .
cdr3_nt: TGTGCCAGCACGCGGACAGCCCTTTATGGCTACACCTTC
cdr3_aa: CASTRTALYGYTF

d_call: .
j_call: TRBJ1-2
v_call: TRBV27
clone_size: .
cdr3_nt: TGTGCCAGCAGAAGAACGGCTAACTATGGCTACACCTTC
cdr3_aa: CASRRTANYGYTF

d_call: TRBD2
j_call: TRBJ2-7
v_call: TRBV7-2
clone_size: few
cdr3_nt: TGTGCCAGCAGCTTCGGAGCGGGGTCCTACGAGCAGTACTTC
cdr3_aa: CASSFGAGSYEQYF

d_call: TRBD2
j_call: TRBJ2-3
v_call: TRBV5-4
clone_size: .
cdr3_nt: TGTGCCAGCAGCTTAAGACTAGCGGGGGGAAACACAGATACGCAGTATTTT
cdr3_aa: CASSLRLAGGNTDTQYF

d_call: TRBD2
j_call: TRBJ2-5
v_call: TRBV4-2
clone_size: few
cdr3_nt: TGTGCCAGCAGCTTGATGGCTAGCGGGGGGGCTGAGACCCAGTACTTC
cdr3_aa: CASSLMASGGAETQYF

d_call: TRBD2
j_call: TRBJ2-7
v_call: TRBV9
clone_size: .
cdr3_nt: TGTGCCAGCAGCACAAACGAGGCGGGGGGGATCTACGAGCAGTACTTC
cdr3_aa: CASSTNEAGGIYEQYF

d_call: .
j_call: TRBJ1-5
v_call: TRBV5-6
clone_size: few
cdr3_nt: TGTGCCAGCAGTATCTCGGGGAGTAGCAATCAGCCCCAGCATTTT
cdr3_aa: CASSISGSSNQPQHF

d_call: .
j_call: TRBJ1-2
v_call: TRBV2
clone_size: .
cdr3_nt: TGTGCCAGCAGCCCAGGGCCCGGCGCGGGAGGCTATGGCTACACCTTC
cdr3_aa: CASSPGPGAGGYGYTF

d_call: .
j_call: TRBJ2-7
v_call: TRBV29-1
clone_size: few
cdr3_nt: TGCAGCGTTGAAGATATAGCCTACGAGCAGTACTTC
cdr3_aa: CSVEDIAYEQYF

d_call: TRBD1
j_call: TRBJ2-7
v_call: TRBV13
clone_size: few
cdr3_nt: TGTGCCAGCAGCTTACAAAGGGGACAGGACTACGAGCAGTACTTC
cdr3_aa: CASSLQRGQDYEQYF

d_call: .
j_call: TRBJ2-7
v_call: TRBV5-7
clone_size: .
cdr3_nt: TGTGCCAGCAGGAAACCGGGACTTCAAATAGACCCCTACGAGCAGTACTTC
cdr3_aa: CASRKPGLQIDPYEQYF

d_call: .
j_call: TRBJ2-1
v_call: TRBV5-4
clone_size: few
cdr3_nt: TGTGCCAGCAACTTGGGGGAGGCCTCCTATGAGCAGTTCTTC
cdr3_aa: CASNLGEASYEQFF

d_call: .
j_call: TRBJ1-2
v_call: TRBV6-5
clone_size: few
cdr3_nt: TGTGCCAGCAGACCCAAACCCCGGGGCTATGGCTACACCTTC
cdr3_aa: CASRPKPRGYGYTF

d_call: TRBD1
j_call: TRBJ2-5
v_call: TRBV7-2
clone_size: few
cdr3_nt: TGTGCCAGCAGCTTCGCCGGACAGGGGGCTCAAGAGACCCAGTACTTC
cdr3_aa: CASSFAGQGAQETQYF

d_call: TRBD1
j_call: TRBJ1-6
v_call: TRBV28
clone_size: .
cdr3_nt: TGTGCCATCGGACAGGGGACGTCCTATAATTCACCCCTCCACTTT
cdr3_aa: CAIGQGTSYNSPLHF

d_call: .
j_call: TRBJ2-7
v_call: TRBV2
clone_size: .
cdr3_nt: TGTGCCAGCAGTGAGGCCGGGGGACCCGAGCAGTACTTC
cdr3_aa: CASSEAGGPEQYF

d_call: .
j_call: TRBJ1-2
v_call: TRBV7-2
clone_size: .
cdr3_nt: TGTGCCAGCAGCCCCAGAGGCCCGTACAGGGAAGGAGGAGGCTACACCTTC
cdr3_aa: CASSPRGPYREGGGYTF

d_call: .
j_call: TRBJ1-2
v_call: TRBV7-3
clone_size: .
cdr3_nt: TGTGCCAGCAGCTTCCCGGGACAAGGTTTGCAGTATGGCTACACCTTC
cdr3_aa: CASSFPGQGLQYGYTF

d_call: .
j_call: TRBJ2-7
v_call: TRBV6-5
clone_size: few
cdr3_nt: TGTGCCAGCAGTTACTTACAGGGAACCTACGAGCAGTACTTC
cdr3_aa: CASSYLQGTYEQYF

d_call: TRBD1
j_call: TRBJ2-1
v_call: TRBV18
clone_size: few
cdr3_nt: TGTGCCAGCTCAACAGGGGCGGACAATGAGCAGTTCTTC
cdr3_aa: CASSTGADNEQFF

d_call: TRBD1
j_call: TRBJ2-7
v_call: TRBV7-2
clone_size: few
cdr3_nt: TGTGCCAGCAGCTTAGGGCCCACAGGGGACGAGCAGTACTTC
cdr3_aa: CASSLGPTGDEQYF

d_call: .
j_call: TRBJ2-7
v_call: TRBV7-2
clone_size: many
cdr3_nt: TGTGCCAGCAGCCCCAGGACCTACGAGCAGTACTTC
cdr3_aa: CASSPRTYEQYF

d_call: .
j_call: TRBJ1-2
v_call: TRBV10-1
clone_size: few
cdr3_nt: TGCGCCAGCAGTGAGAATGTGGGGGCAGGAGGCTACACCTTC
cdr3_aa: CASSENVGAGGYTF

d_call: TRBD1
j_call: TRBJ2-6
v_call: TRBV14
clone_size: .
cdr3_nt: TGTGCCAGCAGCCCCCGGGACAGGACCTCTGGGGCCAACGTCCTGACTTTC
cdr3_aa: CASSPRDRTSGANVLTF

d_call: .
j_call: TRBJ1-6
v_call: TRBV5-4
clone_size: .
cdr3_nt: TGTGCCAGCACACTGCGGGGGGGTTTAAATTCACCCCTCCACTTT
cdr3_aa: CASTLRGGLNSPLHF

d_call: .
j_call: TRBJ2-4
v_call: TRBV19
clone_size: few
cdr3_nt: TGTGCCAGTAGTATGTCCCGTACAGGGATCTCCAAAAACATTCAGTACTTC
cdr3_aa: CASSMSRTGISKNIQYF

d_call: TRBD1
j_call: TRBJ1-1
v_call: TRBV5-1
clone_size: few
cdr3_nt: TGCGCCAGCAGCTCGATCCAGGGGGCGCACACTGAAGCTTTCTTT
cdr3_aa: CASSSIQGAHTEAFF

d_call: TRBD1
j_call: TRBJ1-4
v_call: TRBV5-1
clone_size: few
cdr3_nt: TGCGCCAGCAGCGAAGGGACAGGGGCAACTAATGAAAAACTGTTTTTT
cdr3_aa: CASSEGTGATNEKLFF

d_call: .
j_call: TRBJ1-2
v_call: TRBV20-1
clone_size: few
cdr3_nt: TGCAGTGCTCCGGGGGTTAATGGCTACACCTTC
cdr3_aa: CSAPGVNGYTF

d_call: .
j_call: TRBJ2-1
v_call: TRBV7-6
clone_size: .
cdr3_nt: TGTGCCAGCAGCCTCCGTACTAGGGAGCAGTTCTTC
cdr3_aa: CASSLRTREQFF

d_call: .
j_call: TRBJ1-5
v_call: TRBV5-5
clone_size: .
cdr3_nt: TGTGCCAGCAGCCGGGATTTGACCGCCCTCAATCAGCCCCAGCATTTT
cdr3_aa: CASSRDLTALNQPQHF

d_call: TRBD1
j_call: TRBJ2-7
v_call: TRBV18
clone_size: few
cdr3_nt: TGTGCCAGCTCATCCGGACAGGCTAGCTCCTACGAGCAGTACTTC
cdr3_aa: CASSSGQASSYEQYF

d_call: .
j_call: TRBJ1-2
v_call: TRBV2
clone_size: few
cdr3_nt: TGTGCCAGCAGTGAGGCCTATGGCTACACCTTC
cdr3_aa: CASSEAYGYTF

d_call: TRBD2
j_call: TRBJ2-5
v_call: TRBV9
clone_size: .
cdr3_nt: TGTGCCAGCAACAGAGGACCGGGACTAGATGAGGGGGGGACCCAGTACTTC
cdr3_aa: CASNRGPGLDEGGTQYF

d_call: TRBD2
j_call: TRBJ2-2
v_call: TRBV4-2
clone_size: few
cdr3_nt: TGTGCCAGCAGCCAAGACGAGCGGGGGGGTTCCGGGGAGCTGTTTTTT
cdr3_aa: CASSQDERGGSGELFF

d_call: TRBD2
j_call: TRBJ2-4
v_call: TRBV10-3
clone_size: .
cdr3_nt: TGTGCCATCAGTTCTTTGGTAGCGGGGGCAGGCATTCAGTACTTC
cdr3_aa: CAISSLVAGAGIQYF

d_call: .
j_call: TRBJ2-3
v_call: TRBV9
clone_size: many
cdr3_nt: TGTGCCAGCAGCGGACAGCCTAGCACAGATACGCAGTATTTT
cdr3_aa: CASSGQPSTDTQYF

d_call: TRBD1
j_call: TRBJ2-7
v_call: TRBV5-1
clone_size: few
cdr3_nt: TGCGCCAGCAGCTTGGGGACAGGGGTTTACGAGCAGTACTTC
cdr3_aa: CASSLGTGVYEQYF

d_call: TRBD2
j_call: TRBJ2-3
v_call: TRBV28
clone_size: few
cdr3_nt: TGTGCCAGCAGTTTACCCGGGGGGATGGATACGCAGTATTTT
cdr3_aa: CASSLPGGMDTQYF

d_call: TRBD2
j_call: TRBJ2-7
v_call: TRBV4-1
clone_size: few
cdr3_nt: TGCGCCAGCAGCCAAGACGTGCGGGGGAGCTACGAGCAGTACTTC
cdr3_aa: CASSQDVRGSYEQYF